Listed here is a single TCR beta chain. This record comes from a study of cytomegalovirus exposure and HLA in healthy donors. Study in general: Sequencing of roughly 180 million T cells in an earlier analysis found 100 million or so unique TCR beta sequences.

Trimming took 3 bases from V and 0 from J, leaving 9 bases between them. The CDR3 runs 14 residues. From germline, CDR1 is MNHEY and CDR2 SMNVEV (reference sequence). Use of 60 Vbeta and 13 Jbeta primers characterized the PCR. Using immunoSEQ multiplex PCR, the repertoire was profiled, and TCRdb retains in-frame clones only, with some absent. The repertoire has approximately 190,000 clones, roughly 80% of them found once; the top ten carry approximately 3.6%. What was sequenced was PBMCs. The receptor was derived from a man aged 35 to 55 in good health and CMV-seropositive. The chain has TRBV27 and TRBJ2-7; D gene ambiguous. In nucleotides, the CDR3 is TGTGCCAGCAGTTTGGGCAGAAGCTCCTACGAGCAGTACTTC. Protein product: CASSLGRSSYEQYF.